These 24 T cell receptor beta chains originate from one sample sequenced in a study of OX40 agonist ivuxolimab in advanced cancers. The receptor library was made with the immunoSEQ multiplex PCR assay. The table was pulled from immuneACCESS by TCRdb, which kept in-frame rearrangements only. Such tables lose some clones; where checked, under half of the loss comes from unresolved V genes, and the rest has no known cause. In this sample the table shows roughly 50,000 clones, 85% to 90% of which occur a single time. 10% to 13% of the sample is taken by the ten largest. Sample: CD4+ or CD8+ T cells sorted from blood, taken in a trial of the OX40 agonist ivuxolimab. These receptors all stem from an adult with an advanced solid tumor such as melanoma, head and neck, liver or kidney cancer.

The CDR3 nucleotides read TGTGCCAGTGCAGACTGGGGGCCCGGCGAGCAGTACTTC. This gives the protein CASADWGPGEQYF. The chain carries TRBV19 and TRBJ2-7; possible D gene TRBD1, 6 bases. This CDR3 comprises 13 residues. Germline V CDR1 and CDR2: LNHDA, SQIVND (reference sequence). V gave up 8 bases and J gave up 6 bases, with 17 bases separating them.

The rearrangement uses TRBV29-1 and TRBJ2-7, with D perhaps TRBD1 (5 bases). This CDR3 has 14 amino acids. Germline V gives CDR1 SQVTM, CDR2 ANQGSEA. Trimming pared 7 bases from V and 0 bases from J, leaving 16 bases between. The CDR3 DNA reads as TGCAGCGCCACCAGATTTGACAGCTCCTACGAGCAGTACTTC. Translation gives CSATRFDSSYEQYF.

V usage is TRBV6-5 and J usage is TRBJ1-1; 7 bases fit TRBD1. CDR3 size: 12 residues. Germline V gene data show CDR1 as MNHEY and CDR2 as SVGAGI. Germline trimming cut 5 bases from V and 10 bases from J; bases unmatched to any gene: 7. CDR3 coding DNA: TGTGCCAGCAGTCCCCCGACAGGGTCAGCTTTCTTT. Translating gives CASSPPTGSAFF.

The V call is TRBV13, the J call TRBJ2-1, with 11 bases matching TRBD2. Germline CDR1 is PRHDT and CDR2 is FYEKMQ (reference sequence). After removal of 3 bases from V and 8 bases from J, the junction contained 6 bases not matched to a gene. CDR3 length: 15 residues. CDR3 in DNA: TGTGCCAGCAGCTTTCTAGCGGGGGGCAGGGATGAGCAGTTCTTC. Its protein product is CASSFLAGGRDEQFF.

V is TRBV5-1 and J is TRBJ2-1, with 12 bases identical to TRBD2. The CDR3 is 15 amino acids. CDR1 SGHRS and CDR2 YFSETQ come from the germline V gene. Losses at the gene ends were 4 bases for V and 8 bases for J; bases not matched to a gene: 7. CDR3 nucleotides: TGCGCCAGCAGCGACGGACTAGCGGGATTCTATGAGCAGTTCTTC. As protein: CASSDGLAGFYEQFF.

The V and J genes are TRBV21-1 and TRBJ2-7; the table's D gene call, TRBD2, was not cross checked with the DNA. TRBV21-1 represents a pseudogene. The CDR3 loop spans 16 amino acids. The CDR3 here is CASSQRPSGGPYEQYF. The CDR3 DNA sequence: TGTGCCAGCAGCCAACGACCTAGCGGGGGGCCCTACGAGCAGTACTTC.

The chain uses TRBV9 and TRBJ2-2; possibly TRBD2 for D (6 bases). Germline V gene sequence: CDR1 SGDLS, CDR2 YYNGEE. This CDR3 contains 13 residues. Between the trimmed V and J ends, which lost 1 base and 6 bases, there was a span of 7 bases. The CDR3 is CASSVWGAGELFF. The CDR3 DNA sequence: TGTGCCAGCAGCGTATGGGGGGCCGGGGAGCTGTTTTTT. The full variable domain, completed using reference TRBV9 and TRBJ2-2, is DSGVTQTPKHLITATGQRVTLRCSPRSGDLSVYWYQQSLDQGLQFLIQYYNGEERAKGNILERFSAQQFPDLHSELNLSSLELGDSALYFCASSVWGAGELFFGEGSRLTVL.

This rearrangement joins TRBV7-9 to TRBJ1-5; 10 positions agree with TRBD1. V trimming: 5 bases; J trimming: 7 bases; junction bases outside the gene matches: 8. Germline CDR1 and CDR2: SEHNR and FQNEAQ (reference sequence). The CDR3 covers 15 residues. The CDR3 reads CASSTHGQGDQPQHF. In DNA, the CDR3 is TGTGCCAGCAGCACGCACGGACAGGGGGACCAGCCCCAGCATTTT.

V is TRBV30 and J is TRBJ1-2; D perhaps matches TRBD1 (6 bases). The CDR3 covers 14 residues. Trimming took 0 bases from V and 4 from J, leaving 12 bases between them. From germline, CDR1 is GTSNPN and CDR2 SVGIG (reference sequence). CDR3 region: CAWSVPGAFYGYTF. The DNA for the CDR3 is TGTGCCTGGAGTGTTCCGGGGGCTTTCTATGGCTACACCTTC.

V usage is TRBV9 and J usage is TRBJ1-4; 9 bases map to TRBD1. The CDR3 has 18 amino acids. Germline CDR1 is SGDLS and CDR2 is YYNGEE. The trim removed 0 bases at V and 3 bases at J, leaving 9 bases unmatched. CDR3 bases: TGTGCCAGCAGCGTAGAGGGAGTACAGGGGGCGGCTAATGAAAAACTGTTTTTT. As protein: CASSVEGVQGAANEKLFF.

The genes are TRBV7-6 and TRBJ2-2; 14 bases are a match to TRBD2. Germline V gene sequence: CDR1 SGHVS, CDR2 FNYEAQ. Germline trimming cut 5 bases from V and 4 bases from J; bases unmatched to any gene: 15. This CDR3 has 20 amino acids. The CDR3 DNA follows: TGTGCCAGCAGCAACTGGGACAGGGGACTAGCGGGAGAAGGCACCGGGGAGCTGTTTTTT. Translated, it gives CASSNWDRGLAGEGTGELFF.

The chain is built from TRBV7-9 and TRBJ2-7, with D hard to call. This CDR3 comprises 16 residues. Between the trimmed V and J ends, which lost 1 base and 3 bases, there was a span of 16 bases. Germline V gene data show CDR1 as SEHNR and CDR2 as FQNEAQ (reference sequence). CDR3 sequence (DNA): TGTGCCAGCAGCTTAGTGAGTCTCTCGCCCTTCTACGAGCAGTACTTC. Amino acid sequence: CASSLVSLSPFYEQYF.

The chain couples TRBV4-1 to TRBJ1-1; D might be TRBD1 (5 bases). The CDR3 runs 13 residues. Between the trimmed V and J ends, which lost 1 base and 7 bases, there was a span of 10 bases. In germline, CDR1 is MGHRA, CDR2 YSYEKL. The CDR3 spells CASSQVGEIEAFF. The CDR3 DNA is TGCGCCAGCAGCCAAGTAGGGGAGATTGAAGCTTTCTTT.

The CDR3 sequence is CASSLGGEGTEAFF. The DNA for the CDR3 is TGTGCCAGCAGCTTGGGAGGGGAGGGCACTGAAGCTTTCTTT. This chain connects TRBV5-8 to TRBJ1-1; TRBD1 might be the D (5 bases). Germline CDR1 reads SGHTS; CDR2 reads YDEGEE. V dropped 0 bases and J dropped 4 bases, with 10 bases sitting between them. The length of the CDR3 is 14 residues.

CDR3 DNA sequence: TGTGCCAGCAGCTTAGTAGGGGGAAGAGAAAAACTGTTTTTT. Protein: CASSLVGGREKLFF. V gene TRBV7-9 combines with J gene TRBJ1-4; a weak D match, TRBD1 (6 bases). From germline, CDR1 is SEHNR and CDR2 FQNEAQ (reference sequence). The CDR3 totals 14 residues. V was shortened by 1 base and J by 8 bases, with 11 bases between the two germline ends.

This clone was recorded a few times. The gene calls are TRBV7-6 and TRBJ1-2; D is uncertain. The germline V gene has CDR1 SGHVS and CDR2 FNYEAQ. V was cut by 1 base and J by 8 bases, with 14 bases left in between. This CDR3 contains 14 residues. For the CDR3, the DNA is TGTGCCAGCAGCTTAGAAGGTCGGCGAAACGGCTACACCTTC. As protein: CASSLEGRRNGYTF. The full variable domain, its missing parts supplied by reference TRBV7-6 and TRBJ1-2, is GAGVSQSPRYKVTKRGQDVALRCDPISGHVSLYWYRQALGQGPEFLTYFNYEAQQDKSGLPNDRFSAERPEGSISTLTIQRTEQRDSAMYRCASSLEGRRNGYTFGSGTRLTVV.

This sequence joins TRBV7-9 and TRBJ2-1, with 8 bases that match TRBD2. From germline, CDR1 is SEHNR and CDR2 FQNEAQ (reference sequence). The CDR3 totals 16 residues. Trimming took 1 base from V and 6 from J; bases not matched to a gene: 8. The chain's CDR3 is CASSLVGLAGSNEQFF. The CDR3 region has the DNA TGTGCCAGCAGCTTAGTGGGGCTAGCGGGCTCCAATGAGCAGTTCTTC.

V is TRBV7-7 and J is TRBJ2-7; 9 nucleotides align to TRBD1. Trimming at V came to 5 bases and at J to 5 bases, leaving 4 bases not matched to a gene. The germline gives CDR1 SSHAT, CDR2 FNYEAQ (reference sequence). The CDR3 contains 13 residues. The DNA of the CDR3 is TGTGCCAGCAGCCCGGGACAGGGCGACGAGCAGTACTTC. Its protein product is CASSPGQGDEQYF.

The V call is TRBV11-3, the J call TRBJ2-1; D unresolved. This CDR3 is 15 amino acids long. Germline V gene lookup returns CDR1 SGHNT and CDR2 YENEEA. With 2 bases removed from V and 8 bases from J, the gap between germline ends came to 16 bases. The CDR3: CASSLIRQVNDEQFF. The CDR3 nucleotides read TGTGCCAGCAGCTTAATTCGGCAGGTTAATGATGAGCAGTTCTTC.

The rearrangement uses TRBV7-8 and TRBJ2-3, with 7 bases lining up with TRBD2. Germline assignment: CDR1 SGHVS and CDR2 FQNEAQ. V was pared by 4 bases and J by 0 bases, with 4 bases of the junction left unmatched. The CDR3 is 15 residues long. The CDR3, as DNA: TGTGCCAGCAGCTATACTAGCGCGAGCACAGATACGCAGTATTTT. It translates to CASSYTSASTDTQYF.

This sequence joins TRBV29-1 and TRBJ2-2; TRBD1 matches 8 bases. The junction had 2 bases not matched to a gene; V was cut back by 1 base and J by 4 bases. The CDR3 is 14 residues long. Germline loops: CDR1 SQVTM, CDR2 ANQGSEA. The chain's CDR3 is CSVEGQGATGELFF. The CDR3 nucleotides read TGCAGCGTTGAAGGTCAGGGGGCCACCGGGGAGCTGTTTTTT.

The rearrangement links TRBV4-2 to TRBJ1-5; D is perhaps TRBD1 (6 bases). Germline V gene sequence: CDR1 LGHNA, CDR2 YNFKEQ. The CDR3 consists of 15 residues. Deletions cut 3 bases from V and 2 bases from J, with 11 bases between. CDR3 amino acids: CASSQDSGGNQPQHF. The DNA for the CDR3 is TGTGCCAGCAGCCAGGACAGCGGAGGCAATCAGCCCCAGCATTTT.

The V gene is TRBV12-1, the J gene TRBJ1-5. TRBV12-1 constitutes a pseudogene. The CDR3 is made up of 9 amino acids. CDR3 coding DNA: TGTGCCAGCCCTGAGCCCCAGCATTTT. Its protein is CASPEPQHF.

This chain uses TRBV21-1 with TRBJ2-2; TRBD1 is the table's D call, not checked against the DNA. TRBV21-1 represents a pseudogene. The CDR3 has 16 amino acids. This CDR3 reads CARQPKTSGTTGELFF. CDR3 in DNA: TGTGCCAGACAACCGAAGACATCAGGAACCACCGGGGAGCTGTTTTTT.